Listed below are T cell receptor beta chains from one sample, sequenced in a study of cytomegalovirus exposure and HLA in healthy donors. Profiled with immunoSEQ multiplex PCR; TCRdb holds only in-frame clones, not every one. In the table there are approximately 270,000 clones, 80% of which are singletons. Sample: PBMCs. Receptors were obtained from a girl aged 2 to 9 in good health and CMV-seronegative. Each CDR3 is given with its conserved first and last residue. Fields, in order: CDR3 DNA, CDR3 protein, J gene, V gene, CDR3 length, clone size, D gene. The D gene is left open where the match is weak. Clone size is shown for a subset of rows, as once, few, many or a class of expanded clone.

TGTGCCAGCTCGCCGGACTTAAGCTCCTACGAGCAGTACTTC	CASSPDLSSYEQYF	TRBJ2-7	TRBV2	14	NA	NA
TGTGCCAGCAGCGCCCCCTTAGCGGGGGGGTACAATGAGCAGTTCTTC	CASSAPLAGGYNEQFF	TRBJ2-1	TRBV9	16	NA	TRBD2
TGTGCCAGCAGCCAAGATATGCCGACGGTACCCACGGGTTCCCTCCACTTT	CASSQDMPTVPTGSLHF	TRBJ1-6	TRBV14	17	once	NA
TGTGCCAGCAGTCTTGACAGGAACACAGATACGCAGTATTTT	CASSLDRNTDTQYF	TRBJ2-3	TRBV6-1	14	NA	NA
TGTGCCAGCAGCATAAAGGGACTAGCGGGCCCAACTAGCACAGATACGCAGTATTTT	CASSIKGLAGPTSTDTQYF	TRBJ2-3	TRBV7-2	19	once	TRBD2
TGTGCCAGCAGTTTGTCAGGGGCTGATGGCTACACCTTC	CASSLSGADGYTF	TRBJ1-2	TRBV28	13	once	NA
TGTGCCAGTAGTATTGGAGGGCTTAACTCCTACAATGAGCAGTTCTTC	CASSIGGLNSYNEQFF	TRBJ2-1	TRBV19	16	NA	NA
TGTGCCAGCAGTTACGGCGGGGCAACCTACGAGCAGTACTTC	CASSYGGATYEQYF	TRBJ2-7	TRBV6-6	14	NA	NA
TGTGCCAGCAGACTACTAGGCAATGAGCAGTTCTTC	CASRLLGNEQFF	TRBJ2-1	TRBV2	12	NA	NA
TGTGCCATCAGTGAGCGCAGGGTAGGTTCACCCCTCCACTTT	CAISERRVGSPLHF	TRBJ1-6	TRBV10-3	14	once	NA
TGTGCCACCAGCAGAGGTATAATAGCCGATTCCTACGAGCAGTACTTC	CATSRGIIADSYEQYF	TRBJ2-7	TRBV15	16	NA	NA
TGTGCCAGCAGAATAAAACCGGGACAGTCCTACGAGCAGTACTTC	CASRIKPGQSYEQYF	TRBJ2-7	TRBV6-6	15	NA	TRBD1
TGTGCCAGCAGTTACCGGGGGGGCGAACGGATCTTC	CASSYRGGERIF	TRBJ2-1	TRBV6-5	12	once	TRBD2
TGTGCCAGCAGCTTATTTCGGTTGAACACTGAAGCTTTCTTT	CASSLFRLNTEAFF	TRBJ1-1	TRBV7-3	14	few	NA
TGTGCCAGCCGCCGGCGGGGCTCCTACGAGCAGTACTTC	CASRRRGSYEQYF	TRBJ2-7	TRBV21-1	13	NA	NA
TGTGCCAGCAGTTACTCCAGGACCGGGGGTCCAGATACGCAGTATTTT	CASSYSRTGGPDTQYF	TRBJ2-3	TRBV6-5	16	NA	NA
TGTGCCAGCAGTTCCCCTTCGGCAGGTGCAAACGAGCAGTACTTC	CASSSPSAGANEQYF	TRBJ2-7	TRBV28	15	few	NA
TGTGCCAGCAGCCGAAGCGGGGGGCTCTACAATGAGCAGTTCTTC	CASSRSGGLYNEQFF	TRBJ2-1	TRBV7-7	15	NA	TRBD2
TGTGCCAGCAGTTTAGGACAGTACTGGGCCACAGATACGCAGTATTTT	CASSLGQYWATDTQYF	TRBJ2-3	TRBV28	16	once	NA
TGTGCCAGTAGTAGAAACAGGGGGCACACTGAAGCTTTCTTT	CASSRNRGHTEAFF	TRBJ1-1	TRBV19	14	once	TRBD1
TGTGCCAGCAGCCCTCGAACGGTAGCGGGAGGGAACCATGAGCAGTTCTTC	CASSPRTVAGGNHEQFF	TRBJ2-1	TRBV4-2	17	NA	TRBD2
TGTGCCAGCAGTTATCGGGTGGAGACTAGGTTCTTC	CASSYRVETRFF	TRBJ2-1	TRBV6-6	12	NA	NA
TGCAGCGTTGAAGATCCCCGGCAGGGGCCTCTTCTTAGCAATCAGCCCCAGCATTTT	CSVEDPRQGPLLSNQPQHF	TRBJ1-5	TRBV29-1	19	NA	NA
TGTGCCAGCAGCTTAGGAGAGAACACTGAAGCTTTCTTT	CASSLGENTEAFF	TRBJ1-1	TRBV11-3	13	NA	NA
TGTGCCTGGAGTAGGGGGACAGCCAACAATGAGCAGTTCTTC	CAWSRGTANNEQFF	TRBJ2-1	TRBV30	14	NA	TRBD1
TGTGCCAGCAGCTTAGTGGGACAGGACACAGATACGCAGTATTTT	CASSLVGQDTDTQYF	TRBJ2-3	TRBV7-9	15	once	TRBD1
TGTGCCAGCAGTTCCCTCTTGACCCGTCGGGACGAGCAGTACTTC	CASSSLLTRRDEQYF	TRBJ2-7	TRBV28	15	NA	NA
TGTGCCAGCAGCTTGAATAGGGGGCTTCGCGACGAGCAGTACTTC	CASSLNRGLRDEQYF	TRBJ2-7	TRBV5-6	15	NA	TRBD1
TGTGCCAGCAGCTTAGGACTCAGGGAGGGTACGCAGTATTTT	CASSLGLREGTQYF	TRBJ2-3	TRBV11-2	14	NA	TRBD2
TGTGCCAGCGTTGGAGCAGGGGATAAGGGCTGGGATCAGCCCCAGCATTTT	CASVGAGDKGWDQPQHF	TRBJ1-5	TRBV2	17	NA	NA
TGTGCCAGCAGCTTAACCCCGCGGTACGAGCAGTACTTC	CASSLTPRYEQYF	TRBJ2-7	TRBV7-9	13	NA	NA
TGCAGCGTGGTCGGACATTGGAACACTGAAGCTTTCTTT	CSVVGHWNTEAFF	TRBJ1-1	TRBV29-1	13	few	NA
TGTGCCAGCAGCCGGGGACAGTTTCGGGAAAAACTGTTTTTT	CASSRGQFREKLFF	TRBJ1-4	TRBV7-9	14	NA	TRBD1
TGTGCCAGCAGCTTCAGGACAGGCTTAACCGGGGAGCTGTTTTTT	CASSFRTGLTGELFF	TRBJ2-2	TRBV9	15	NA	TRBD1
TGCGCCAGCAGCTTTCCCAGGGGAGTTAGGGGCTCCTACAATGAGCAGTTCTTC	CASSFPRGVRGSYNEQFF	TRBJ2-1	TRBV5-1	18	NA	NA
TGTGCCAGCAGCCTGAACCCGGGACTAGCGGGCGACGAGCAGTACTTC	CASSLNPGLAGDEQYF	TRBJ2-7	TRBV7-9	16	NA	TRBD2
TGTGCCAGCAGTTTAGGGGGGACAGGGGCCTACGAGCAGTACTTC	CASSLGGTGAYEQYF	TRBJ2-7	TRBV27	15	NA	TRBD1
TGTGCCAGCAGCGCGGGGGGATGGGCAAATCAGCCCCAGCATTTT	CASSAGGWANQPQHF	TRBJ1-5	TRBV9	15	NA	NA
TGTGCCAGCAGTTTAAGCCCCCTAGCGGGGGGTCCAGGGGACCAAGAGACCCAGTACTTC	CASSLSPLAGGPGDQETQYF	TRBJ2-5	TRBV27	20	NA	TRBD2
TGTGCCAGTGCGATGGGACAGGGAGGGGGCACTGAAGCTTTCTTT	CASAMGQGGGTEAFF	TRBJ1-1	TRBV19	15	once	TRBD1
TGTGCCAGTAGGGGACAGGGTGAAAAACTGTTTTTT	CASRGQGEKLFF	TRBJ1-4	TRBV19	12	NA	TRBD1
TGTGCCAGCAGCCCGCGGACTAGCGGGGAGACCCAGTACTTC	CASSPRTSGETQYF	TRBJ2-5	TRBV7-9	14	NA	TRBD2
TGTGCCAGCAGCCAAGAGGGACAGGGGTATAATGAAAAACTGTTTTTT	CASSQEGQGYNEKLFF	TRBJ1-4	TRBV4-2	16	once	TRBD1
TGTGCCAGCAGTGGGGGGACTAGCGGGAGAATCGGGGAGCTGTTTTTT	CASSGGTSGRIGELFF	TRBJ2-2	TRBV27	16	NA	TRBD2
TGTGCCAGCAGCAAAGGCCTAGAGCATCAGCCCCAGCATTTT	CASSKGLEHQPQHF	TRBJ1-5	TRBV21-1	14	NA	NA
TGTGCCAGCAGCTTAGAAGGACAGGAGGGGTCGTTGGGGCAGTACTTC	CASSLEGQEGSLGQYF	TRBJ2-5	TRBV7-2	16	NA	NA
TGTGCCAGCAGCTTCGGTCCAGCGAGCTCCTACGAGCAGTACTTC	CASSFGPASSYEQYF	TRBJ2-7	TRBV5-5	15	NA	NA
TGCGCCAGCAGCACCAATGGACAGAGGTCTGGAAACACCATATATTTT	CASSTNGQRSGNTIYF	TRBJ1-3	TRBV5-1	16	NA	NA
TGTGCCAGTAGTATTTGGGGGGTTGGAGCCAAAAACATTCAGTACTTC	CASSIWGVGAKNIQYF	TRBJ2-4	TRBV19	16	once	NA
TGCGCCAGCAGCTATCAAACAGGGGCTGAAGCTTTCTTT	CASSYQTGAEAFF	TRBJ1-1	TRBV4-1	13	NA	TRBD1